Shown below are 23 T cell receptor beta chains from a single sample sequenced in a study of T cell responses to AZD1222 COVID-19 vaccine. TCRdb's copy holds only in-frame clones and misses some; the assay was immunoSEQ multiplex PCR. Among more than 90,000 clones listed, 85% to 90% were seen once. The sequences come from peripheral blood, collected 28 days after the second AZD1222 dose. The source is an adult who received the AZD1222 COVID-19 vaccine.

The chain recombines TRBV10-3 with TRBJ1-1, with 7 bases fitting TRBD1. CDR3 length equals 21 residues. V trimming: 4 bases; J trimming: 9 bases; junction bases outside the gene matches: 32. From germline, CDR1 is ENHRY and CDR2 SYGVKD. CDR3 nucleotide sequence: TGTGCCATCAGTGCCCTCGACAGGGTGATACCCAGTAGGAAATTCAATATTCAAGCTTTCTTT. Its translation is CAISALDRVIPSRKFNIQAFF.

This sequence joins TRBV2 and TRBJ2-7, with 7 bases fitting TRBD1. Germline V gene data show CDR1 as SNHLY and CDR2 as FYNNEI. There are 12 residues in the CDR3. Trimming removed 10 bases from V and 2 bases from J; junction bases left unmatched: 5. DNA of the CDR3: TGTGCCACCGGGACAGATACCTACGAGCAGTACTTC. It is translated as CATGTDTYEQYF. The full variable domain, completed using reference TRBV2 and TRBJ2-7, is EPEVTQTPSHQVTQMGQEVILRCVPISNHLYFYWYRQILGQKVEFLVSFYNNEISEKSEIFDDQFSVERPDGSNFTLKIRSTKLEDSAMYFCATGTDTYEQYFGPGTRLTVT.

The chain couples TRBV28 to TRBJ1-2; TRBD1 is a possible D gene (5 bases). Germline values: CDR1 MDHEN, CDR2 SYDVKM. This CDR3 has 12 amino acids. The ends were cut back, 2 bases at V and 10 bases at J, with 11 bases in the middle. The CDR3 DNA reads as TGTGCCAGCAGTTTAGCAGGGTGGGACTACACCTTC. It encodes CASSLAGWDYTF.

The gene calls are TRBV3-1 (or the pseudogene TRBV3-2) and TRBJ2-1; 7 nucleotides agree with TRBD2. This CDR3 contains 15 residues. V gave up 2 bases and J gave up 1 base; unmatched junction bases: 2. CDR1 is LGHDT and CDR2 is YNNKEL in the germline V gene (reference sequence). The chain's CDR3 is CASSQSGNSYNEQFF. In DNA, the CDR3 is TGTGCCAGCAGCCAAAGCGGGAATTCCTACAATGAGCAGTTCTTC.

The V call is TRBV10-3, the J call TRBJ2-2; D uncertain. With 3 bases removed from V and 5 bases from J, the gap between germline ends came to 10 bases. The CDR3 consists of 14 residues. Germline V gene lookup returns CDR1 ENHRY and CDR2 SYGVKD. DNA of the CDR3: TGTGCCATCAGTGATCCACCCGGGACCGGGGAGCTGTTTTTT. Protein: CAISDPPGTGELFF.

CDR3 sequence: CASSRGWETQYF. Here the CDR3 DNA reads TGTGCCAGCTCCCGTGGTTGGGAGACCCAGTACTTC. V usage is TRBV18 and J usage is TRBJ2-5; D is ambiguous. Germline CDR1 and CDR2: KGHSH and LQKENI. CDR3 size: 12 residues. V was clipped by 6 bases and J by 5 bases, with 10 bases between them.

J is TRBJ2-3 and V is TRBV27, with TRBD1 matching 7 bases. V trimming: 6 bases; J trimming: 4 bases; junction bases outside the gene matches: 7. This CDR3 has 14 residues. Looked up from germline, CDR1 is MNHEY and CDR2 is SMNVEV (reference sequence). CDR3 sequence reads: CASSQTQGADTQYF. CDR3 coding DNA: TGTGCCAGCAGCCAAACCCAGGGGGCAGATACGCAGTATTTT.

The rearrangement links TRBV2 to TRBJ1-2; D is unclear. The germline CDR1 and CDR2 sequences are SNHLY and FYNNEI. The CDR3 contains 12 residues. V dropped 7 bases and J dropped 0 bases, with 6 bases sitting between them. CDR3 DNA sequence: TGTGCCAGCACCCCTACTAACTATGGCTACACCTTC. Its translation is CASTPTNYGYTF. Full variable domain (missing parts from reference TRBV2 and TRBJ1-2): EPEVTQTPSHQVTQMGQEVILRCVPISNHLYFYWYRQILGQKVEFLVSFYNNEISEKSEIFDDQFSVERPDGSNFTLKIRSTKLEDSAMYFCASTPTNYGYTFGSGTRLTVV.

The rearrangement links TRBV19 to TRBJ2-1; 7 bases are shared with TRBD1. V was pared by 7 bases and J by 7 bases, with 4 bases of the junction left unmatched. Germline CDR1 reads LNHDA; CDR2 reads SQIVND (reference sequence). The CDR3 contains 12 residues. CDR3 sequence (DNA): TGTGCCAGTATTAGCAGGGGGAATGAGCAGTTCTTC. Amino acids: CASISRGNEQFF.

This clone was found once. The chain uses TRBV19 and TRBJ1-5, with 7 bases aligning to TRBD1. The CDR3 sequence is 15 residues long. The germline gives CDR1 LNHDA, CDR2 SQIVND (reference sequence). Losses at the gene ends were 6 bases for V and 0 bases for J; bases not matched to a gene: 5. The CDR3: CASRATGSSNQPQHF. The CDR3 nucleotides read TGTGCCAGTAGAGCGACAGGGAGTAGCAATCAGCCCCAGCATTTT.

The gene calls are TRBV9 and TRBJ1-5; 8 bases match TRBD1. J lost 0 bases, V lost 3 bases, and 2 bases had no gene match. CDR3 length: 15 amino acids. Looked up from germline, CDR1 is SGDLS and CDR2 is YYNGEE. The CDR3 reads CASSAQGASNQPQHF. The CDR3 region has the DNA TGTGCCAGCAGCGCGCAGGGGGCTAGCAATCAGCCCCAGCATTTT.

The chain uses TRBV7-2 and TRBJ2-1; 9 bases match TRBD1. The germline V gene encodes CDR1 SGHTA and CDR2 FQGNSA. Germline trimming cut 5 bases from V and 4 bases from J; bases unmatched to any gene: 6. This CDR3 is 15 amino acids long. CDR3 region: CASSQGQGEYNEQFF. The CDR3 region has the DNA TGTGCCAGCAGCCAGGGACAGGGAGAATACAATGAGCAGTTCTTC.

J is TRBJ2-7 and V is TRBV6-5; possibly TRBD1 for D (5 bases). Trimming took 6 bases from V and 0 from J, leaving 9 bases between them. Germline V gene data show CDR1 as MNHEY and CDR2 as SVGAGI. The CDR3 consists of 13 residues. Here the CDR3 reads CASSQTVSYEQYF. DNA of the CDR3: TGTGCCAGCAGCCAGACAGTCTCCTACGAGCAGTACTTC.

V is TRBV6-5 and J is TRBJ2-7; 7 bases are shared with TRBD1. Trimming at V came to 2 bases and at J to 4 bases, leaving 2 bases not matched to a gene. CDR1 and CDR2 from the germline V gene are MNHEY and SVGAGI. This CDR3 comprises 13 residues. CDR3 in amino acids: CASSYGRGYEQYF. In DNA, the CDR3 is TGTGCCAGCAGTTACGGCAGGGGGTACGAGCAGTACTTC.

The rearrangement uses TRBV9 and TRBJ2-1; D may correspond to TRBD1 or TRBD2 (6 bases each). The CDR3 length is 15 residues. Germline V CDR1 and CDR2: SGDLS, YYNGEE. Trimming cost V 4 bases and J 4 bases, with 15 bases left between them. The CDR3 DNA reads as TGTGCCAGCAGCCCTTCGGGGGCCAAATACAATGAGCAGTTCTTC. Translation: CASSPSGAKYNEQFF. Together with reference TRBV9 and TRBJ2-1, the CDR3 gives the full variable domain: DSGVTQTPKHLITATGQRVTLRCSPRSGDLSVYWYQQSLDQGLQFLIQYYNGEERAKGNILERFSAQQFPDLHSELNLSSLELGDSALYFCASSPSGAKYNEQFFGPGTRLTVL.

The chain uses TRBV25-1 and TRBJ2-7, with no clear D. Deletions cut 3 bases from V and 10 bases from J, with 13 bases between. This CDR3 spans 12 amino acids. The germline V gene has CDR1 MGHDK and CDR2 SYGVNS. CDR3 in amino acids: CASSDDRALQYF. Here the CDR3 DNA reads TGTGCCAGCAGTGATGATAGGGCCCTCCAGTACTTC.

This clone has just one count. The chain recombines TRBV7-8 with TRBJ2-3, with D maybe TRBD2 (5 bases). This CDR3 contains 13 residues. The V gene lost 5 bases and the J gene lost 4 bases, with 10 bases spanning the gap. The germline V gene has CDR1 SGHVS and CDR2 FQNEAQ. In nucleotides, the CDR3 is TGTGCCAGCAGCCGTTCGAGGGCAGATACGCAGTATTTT. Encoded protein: CASSRSRADTQYF.

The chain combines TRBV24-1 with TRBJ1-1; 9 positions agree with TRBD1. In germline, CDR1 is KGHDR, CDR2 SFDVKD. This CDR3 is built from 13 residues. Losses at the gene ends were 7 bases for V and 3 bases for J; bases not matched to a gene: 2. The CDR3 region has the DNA TGTGCCACCAGGGGGGACAGGGACACTGAAGCTTTCTTT. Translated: CATRGDRDTEAFF.

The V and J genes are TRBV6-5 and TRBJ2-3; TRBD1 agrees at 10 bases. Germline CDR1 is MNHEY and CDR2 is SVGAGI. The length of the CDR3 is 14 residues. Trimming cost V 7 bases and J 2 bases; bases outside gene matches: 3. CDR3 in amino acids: CASTGTGDTDTQYF. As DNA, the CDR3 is TGTGCCAGCACTGGGACAGGGGACACAGATACGCAGTATTTT.

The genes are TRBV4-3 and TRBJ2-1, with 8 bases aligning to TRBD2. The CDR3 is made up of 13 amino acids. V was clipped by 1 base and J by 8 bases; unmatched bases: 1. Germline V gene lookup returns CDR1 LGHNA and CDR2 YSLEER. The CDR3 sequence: CASSQAGGDEQFF. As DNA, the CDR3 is TGCGCCAGCAGCCAAGCGGGGGGGGATGAGCAGTTCTTC.

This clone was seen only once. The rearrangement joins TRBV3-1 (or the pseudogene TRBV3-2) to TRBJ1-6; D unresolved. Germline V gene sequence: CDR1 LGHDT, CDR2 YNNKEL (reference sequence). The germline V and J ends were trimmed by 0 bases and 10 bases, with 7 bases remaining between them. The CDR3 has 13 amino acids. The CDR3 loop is CASSQDRKSPLHF. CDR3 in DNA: TGTGCCAGCAGCCAAGATAGGAAGTCACCCCTCCACTTT.

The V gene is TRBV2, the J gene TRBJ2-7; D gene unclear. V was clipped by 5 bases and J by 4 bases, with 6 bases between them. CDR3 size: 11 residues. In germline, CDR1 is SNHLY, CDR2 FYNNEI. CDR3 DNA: TGTGCCAGCAGTCGGAATTACGAGCAGTACTTC. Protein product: CASSRNYEQYF.

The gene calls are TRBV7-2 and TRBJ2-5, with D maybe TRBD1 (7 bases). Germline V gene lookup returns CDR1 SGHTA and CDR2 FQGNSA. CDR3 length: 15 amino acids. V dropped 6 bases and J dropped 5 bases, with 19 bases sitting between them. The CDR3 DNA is TGTGCCAGCAGTCAGGGGGGAAACGGGGGCGAGACCCAGTACTTC. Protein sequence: CASSQGGNGGETQYF.